One sample yielded the 25 T cell receptor beta chains listed below, sequenced in a study of blood T cells in healthy people across ages. Together with a sample-barcoded 5' primer, a J-beta primer mix was included in a second PCR lasting roughly 6 to 12 cycles. A single record per CDR3 protein comes from TCRdb applying MiXCR to the 5' RACE reads. The repertoire includes 1,500,000 or so distinct CDR3 sequences, 59% of them detected once, and more than 6% sits in the top ten. The sample comprised blood. These receptors were collected from a man in his late teens or twenties in good health.

V usage is TRBV20-1 and J usage is TRBJ2-3; 10 nucleotides align to TRBD2. V was pared by 3 bases and J by 5 bases, with 11 bases of the junction left unmatched. Germline loops: CDR1 DFQATT, CDR2 SNEGSKA (reference sequence). CDR3 length: 16 amino acids. CDR3 DNA: TGCAGTGCTAGGGGTCACAGCGGGGGGGCTCGAGATACGCAGTATTTT. Residues: CSARGHSGGARDTQYF.

V and J are TRBV6-2 or TRBV6-3 and TRBJ2-2; D is unclear. Trimming left V 0 bases short and J 1 base short, with 3 bases between. Germline V lookup: CDR1 MNHEY, CDR2 SVGEGT. The CDR3 runs to 14 residues. The CDR3 region is CASSYSGNTGELFF. The CDR3 DNA reads TGTGCCAGCAGTTACTCTGGGAACACCGGGGAGCTGTTTTTT.

The CDR3 reads CASSLGTSGEVYNEQFF. The CDR3 nucleotides read TGTGCCAGCAGCCTCGGGACTAGCGGGGAGGTATACAATGAGCAGTTCTTC. The rearrangement links TRBV7-9 to TRBJ2-1; 13 bases fit TRBD2. The CDR3 is 17 residues long. The germline V gene encodes CDR1 SEHNR and CDR2 FQNEAQ (reference sequence). After removal of 5 bases from V and 4 bases from J, the junction contained 8 bases not matched to a gene.

The chain couples TRBV20-1 to TRBJ2-1, with 10 bases lining up with TRBD1. Germline values: CDR1 DFQATT, CDR2 SNEGSKA (reference sequence). V lost 6 bases, J lost 2 bases, and 10 bases stayed unmatched. The length of the CDR3 is 16 residues. CDR3 sequence: CSASVTGGGAYNEQFF. The CDR3 DNA sequence: TGCAGTGCGAGTGTGACAGGGGGCGGCGCCTACAATGAGCAGTTCTTC.

The CDR3 region is CASMRAGELFF. The CDR3 DNA reads as TGTGCCAGCATGCGGGCCGGGGAGCTGTTTTTT. V and J are TRBV6-5 and TRBJ2-2; a weak D match, TRBD2 (5 bases). V lost 7 bases and J 6 bases, leaving 6 bases between the germline ends. CDR1 and CDR2 (germline): MNHEY, SVGAGI. This CDR3 spans 11 amino acids.

This chain links TRBV12-3 or TRBV12-4 with TRBJ2-3, with D possibly being TRBD1 or TRBD2 (5 bases each). The ends were cut back, 3 bases at V and 6 bases at J, with 19 bases in the middle. This CDR3 is built from 16 residues. CDR3 protein: CASSFGAGREHDTQYF. CDR3 nucleotide sequence: TGTGCCAGCAGTTTCGGGGCAGGCCGCGAACACGATACGCAGTATTTT.

The rearrangement links TRBV5-8 to TRBJ1-1; possible D gene TRBD1, 6 bases. Germline values: CDR1 SGHTS, CDR2 YDEGEE. Trimming took 5 bases from V and 5 from J, leaving 16 bases between them. The CDR3 extends over 14 amino acids. CDR3 in amino acids: CASSLRTAGTEAFF. Written as DNA, the CDR3 is TGTGCCAGCAGTTTGCGGACAGCGGGGACTGAAGCTTTCTTT.

The sample holds many counts of this clonotype. The V call is TRBV6-2 or TRBV6-3, the J call TRBJ2-7; 8 bases match TRBD2. Germline lookup yields CDR1 MNHEY and CDR2 SVGEGT. This CDR3 is 13 amino acids long. The trim removed 7 bases at V and 1 base at J, leaving 3 bases unmatched. The chain's CDR3 is CASTLAGSYEQYF. CDR3 sequence (DNA): TGTGCCAGCACCTTAGCGGGGTCCTACGAGCAGTACTTC.

The CDR3 loop is CASSEEKGGAKYTDTQYF. The CDR3 DNA is TGTGCCAGCAGTGAAGAGAAGGGGGGGGCCAAGTATACAGATACGCAGTATTTT. This chain connects TRBV2 to TRBJ2-3, with D possibly matching TRBD2 (7 bases). This CDR3 has 18 residues. Per the germline V gene, CDR1 is SNHLY and CDR2 is FYNNEI. V lost 1 base to trimming and J lost 3 bases, with 20 bases between them.

The chain couples TRBV7-2 to TRBJ1-6, with no clear D. The V and J ends lost 5 bases and 0 bases respectively, with 11 bases between them. The CDR3 runs 16 residues. The germline gives CDR1 SGHTA, CDR2 FQGNSA. The CDR3 DNA reads TGTGCCAGCAGCCAGGTCAGGAGCTCCTATAATTCACCCCTCCACTTT. Residues: CASSQVRSSYNSPLHF. Drawing the rest from reference TRBV7-2 and TRBJ1-6, the complete variable domain is GAGVSQSPSNKVTEKGKDVELRCDPISGHTALYWYRQSLGQGLEFLIYFQGNSAPDKSGLPSDRFSAERTGGSVSTLTIQRTQQEDSAVYLCASSQVRSSYNSPLHFGNGTRLTVT.

V gene TRBV29-1 combines with J gene TRBJ1-5; 8 bases are a match to TRBD1. V dropped 7 bases and J dropped 2; count of bases not matched to a gene: 4. CDR1 is SQVTM and CDR2 is ANQGSEA in the germline V gene. This CDR3 is 13 amino acids long. The chain's CDR3 is CSASTGGNQPQHF. The CDR3 DNA follows: TGCAGCGCCTCGACAGGGGGCAATCAGCCCCAGCATTTT.

This clonotype occurred a few times. The junction departs from the called germline gene at one end, perhaps through a read error. This chain links TRBV11-2 with TRBJ2-5; D gene ambiguous. The CDR3 runs to 11 residues. Germline assignment: CDR1 SGHAT and CDR2 FQNNGV. The CDR3 DNA is TGTGCCAGCTCCACCGGAGAGGCCCAGTACTTC. Its protein is CASSTGEAQYF.

This clonotype was counted only a few times. V and J are TRBV7-2 and TRBJ1-2; D is possibly TRBD1 (5 bases). Trimming removed 5 bases at V and 5 bases at J, with 18 bases between. The CDR3 has 15 amino acids. Germline CDR1 reads SGHTA; CDR2 reads FQGNSA. The CDR3 is CASSTHPGGAYGYTF. The CDR3 DNA reads TGTGCCAGCAGCACCCACCCCGGGGGAGCGTATGGCTACACCTTC.

The V gene is TRBV5-4, the J gene TRBJ2-4; D possibly corresponds to TRBD2 (5 bases). The ends were cut back, 4 bases at V and 8 bases at J, with 10 bases in the middle. Germline CDR1 SGHNT, CDR2 YYREEE (reference sequence). This CDR3 has 12 residues. The CDR3 coding sequence is TGTGCCAGCAGCCTAAGGCGGGACATTCAGTACTTC. It is translated as CASSLRRDIQYF.

The gene calls are TRBV20-1 and TRBJ2-1; D is unclear. Germline CDR1 DFQATT, CDR2 SNEGSKA (reference sequence). This CDR3 spans 15 amino acids. With 0 bases removed from V and 4 bases from J, the gap between germline ends came to 13 bases. The CDR3 reads CSARDLLASYNEQFF. CDR3 coding DNA: TGCAGTGCTAGAGATCTGCTCGCCTCATACAATGAGCAGTTCTTC.

This clonotype showed up just a few times. This rearrangement joins TRBV6-5 to TRBJ2-7, with 8 bases matching TRBD2. Germline CDR1 and CDR2: MNHEY and SVGAGI. Losses at the gene ends were 5 bases for V and 8 bases for J; bases not matched to a gene: 8. CDR3 length: 13 amino acids. The DNA of the CDR3 is TGTGCCAGCAGTGCGGGGGGCGAACTAAAGCAGTACTTC. It codes for CASSAGGELKQYF.

The V gene is TRBV4-1, the J gene TRBJ1-1, with D uncertain. Germline V lookup: CDR1 MGHRA, CDR2 YSYEKL. Trimming left V 0 bases short and J 0 bases short, with 11 bases between. This CDR3 is built from 16 residues. CDR3 bases: TGCGCCAGCAGCCAAGATAGAGCGCATTTGAACACTGAAGCTTTCTTT. Protein: CASSQDRAHLNTEAFF.

The rearrangement links TRBV28 to TRBJ1-1; 7 positions match TRBD1. This CDR3 has 15 residues. Germline assignment: CDR1 MDHEN and CDR2 SYDVKM. Trimming cost V 10 bases and J 1 base; bases outside gene matches: 12. The CDR3 coding sequence is TGTGCCACCATCGGGACAGTGGAGAGGAACACTGAAGCTTTCTTT. Its translation: CATIGTVERNTEAFF.

As regards this clonotype: With a much larger clone just one base away, this may be a read error. V usage is TRBV7-6 and J usage is TRBJ2-7, with 7 bases matching TRBD2. The CDR3 extends over 14 amino acids. V was pared by 5 bases and J by 2 bases, with 6 bases of the junction left unmatched. Germline V gives CDR1 SGHVS, CDR2 FNYEAQ. This CDR3 is CASSVGTTTYEQYF. DNA of the CDR3: TGTGCCAGCAGCGTAGGGACTACAACCTACGAGCAGTACTTC.

With respect to this clonotype: An end of the junction differs from the germline gene, which may be a read error. The chain uses TRBV7-2 and TRBJ1-4; D unresolved. The CDR3 spans 13 residues. Germline V gene data show CDR1 as SGHTA and CDR2 as FQGNSA. DNA for the CDR3: TGTGTCAGCAGCTCCAGACTAGGGGAAAAACTGTTTTTT. It specifies CVSSSRLGEKLFF. Drawing the rest from reference TRBV7-2 and TRBJ1-4, the complete variable domain is GAGVSQSPSNKVTEKGKDVELRCDPISGHTALYWYRQSLGQGLEFLIYFQGNSAPDKSGLPSDRFSAERTGGSVSTLTIQRTQQEDSAVYLCVSSSRLGEKLFFGSGTQLSVL.

There are a few counts of this clonotype. The gene calls are TRBV10-3 and TRBJ2-7; 9 bases align to TRBD1. The germline V gene encodes CDR1 ENHRY and CDR2 SYGVKD. The CDR3 has 14 residues. V was pared by 8 bases and J by 3 bases, with 8 bases of the junction left unmatched. In DNA form, the CDR3 reads TGTGCCATCTCCGGGACAGGGAAGGTCTACGAGCAGTACTTC. Translating gives CAISGTGKVYEQYF.

The V gene is TRBV7-2, the J gene TRBJ1-5; the D is unclear. The germline V gene encodes CDR1 SGHTA and CDR2 FQGNSA. Trimming pared 3 bases from V and 0 bases from J, leaving 9 bases between. This CDR3 is built from 15 residues. The CDR3 sequence is CASSFSAYSNQPQHF. The CDR3 bases are TGTGCCAGCAGCTTCTCGGCTTATAGCAATCAGCCCCAGCATTTT.

The chain employs TRBV6-1 and TRBJ1-1; D not certain. The V gene's germline CDR1 is MNHNS and CDR2 SASEGT. Trimming cost V 5 bases and J 4 bases, with 11 bases left between them. This CDR3 has 13 residues. The CDR3 region has the DNA TGTGCCAGCAGTTTCTCAGGAGGCACTGAAGCTTTCTTT. This codes for CASSFSGGTEAFF.

The chain uses TRBV4-2 and TRBJ1-1; 7 bases agree with TRBD1. V lost 0 bases and J lost 4; bases outside the gene matches: 8. In germline, CDR1 is LGHNA, CDR2 YNFKEQ. The CDR3 consists of 16 residues. The CDR3 sequence: CASSQEGTGEATEAFF. The CDR3 coding sequence is TGTGCCAGCAGCCAAGAGGGCACAGGGGAGGCCACTGAAGCTTTCTTT.

This clonotype was found a few times. The J gene is TRBJ1-5, the V gene TRBV7-2, with D possibly being TRBD1 (6 bases). Per the germline V gene, CDR1 is SGHTA and CDR2 is FQGNSA. This CDR3 spans 15 amino acids. Trimming cost V 1 base and J 1 base, with 8 bases left between them. CDR3 nucleotide sequence: TGTGCCAGCAGCTTAGACAGGGCGAGCAATCAGCCCCAGCATTTT. Residues: CASSLDRASNQPQHF. Variable domain in full (rest from reference TRBV7-2 and TRBJ1-5): GAGVSQSPSNKVTEKGKDVELRCDPISGHTALYWYRQSLGQGLEFLIYFQGNSAPDKSGLPSDRFSAERTGGSVSTLTIQRTQQEDSAVYLCASSLDRASNQPQHFGDGTRLSIL.